This T cell receptor beta chain was captured in a study of early T cells in non-severe SARS-CoV-2 infection. Across the whole study: Sequenced bulk RNA came from whole blood that was unsorted, and chains were unpaired.

In the case of this clonotype: Its specificity is not known.

The CDR3 runs to 15 residues. Germline values: CDR1 MNHEY, CDR2 SVGAGI. The V gene end was trimmed by 0 bases and the J gene end by 7 bases; junction bases not matched to a gene: 8. Molecules of cDNA were individually given unique molecular identifiers that were attached to them. TCRdb used MiXCR to reprocess the 5' RACE reads, holding one entry per CDR3 protein. The sample has around 70,000 distinct CDR3 sequences; around 8.7% are singletons. The study's findings and limits: Matching against VDJdb likely underestimated virus-specific expansions, favoring anti-spike CD8.

The clonotype comes from an adult who was a healthcare worker with PCR-confirmed SARS-CoV-2 infection or an uninfected control (not recorded which). The chain recombines TRBV6-5 with TRBJ2-7; 8 positions agree with TRBD2. Sample: whole blood. CDR3 coding DNA: TGTGCCAGCAGTTACTCGGCGGGGGGCGGACTAGAGCAGTACTTC. The encoded protein is CASSYSAGGGLEQYF.